The rows below give T cell receptor beta chains drawn from one sample of a study of blood T cells in healthy people across ages. TCRdb itself ran the 5' RACE reads through MiXCR, one entry per CDR3 protein. The data hold 1,800,000 or so distinct CDR3 sequences, with roughly two fifths observed a single time. The specimen sequenced was blood. Receptors originate from a human donor in good health. CDR3s include the opening cysteine and the closing phenylalanine or tryptophan. D genes are given only for firm matches. Only some rows state a clone size, as once, few, many or a class for expanded clones.

cdr3_nt cdr3_aa d_call clone_size j_call v_call
TGTGCCAGCAGCCGGGGACAGCAAGAGACCCAGTACTTC CASSRGQQETQYF TRBD1 many TRBJ2-5 TRBV7-3
TGTGCCAGCACTAAAATCCGGGACATCCCCGAAGTTTTCTTT CASTKIRDIPEVFF NA NA TRBJ1-1 TRBV12-3/TRBV12-4
TGCAGTGCTAGAGACGGGACCAAGGTTGATACGCAGTATTTT CSARDGTKVDTQYF NA few TRBJ2-3 TRBV20-1
TGCGCCAGCAGCCAAGTAAGGTCCGCAGGGGCCAACGTCCTGACTTTC CASSQVRSAGANVLTF NA NA TRBJ2-6 TRBV4-3
TGCAGCGGCCACAGGGGGCGAGGAGAAGCTTTCTTT CSGHRGRGEAFF TRBD1 NA TRBJ1-1 TRBV29-1
TGCAGCGTCCCTGATCCGGTAGGACAAGAGACCCAGTACTTC CSVPDPVGQETQYF NA few TRBJ2-5 TRBV29-1
TGTGCCACCAGTGGACACGGACAAGAGATCCAGTACTTC CATSGHGQEIQYF NA once TRBJ2-5 TRBV24-1
TGTGCCAGCAGCATACTACAGGGGTTGGGCGGGGAGCTGTTTTTT CASSILQGLGGELFF TRBD1 NA TRBJ2-2 TRBV11-1
TGTGCCAGCAGCCTCAGGTCAGGGGGGCGGCTAGGCTATGGCTACACCTTC CASSLRSGGRLGYGYTF TRBD1 NA TRBJ1-2 TRBV7-2
TGCAGTGCTAGAGGACTAGCGGGGGGCCTCTCCTACAATGAGCAGTTCTTC CSARGLAGGLSYNEQFF TRBD2 few TRBJ2-1 TRBV20-1
TGTGCCAGCAGCTTATTGGTACGCACGGGGAACGAGCAGTACTTC CASSLLVRTGNEQYF NA few TRBJ2-7 TRBV7-2
TGTGCCTGGAAACGAGGCTCTGGGGCCAACGTCCTGACTTTC CAWKRGSGANVLTF NA NA TRBJ2-6 TRBV30
TGCGCCAGCAGCCAACACGGGACTAGCGGGGTAAATGAGCAGTTCTTC CASSQHGTSGVNEQFF TRBD2 NA TRBJ2-1 TRBV4-1
TGTGCCAGCAGTTACCTTTCTCTAGGCGGGGACGAGCAGTTCTTC CASSYLSLGGDEQFF NA NA TRBJ2-1 TRBV6-5
TGTGCCACCAGCAGAGAACCGGGACAGCAAGAGACCCAGTACTTC CATSREPGQQETQYF TRBD1 few TRBJ2-5 TRBV15
TGTGCCAGCAGCTTTTATGAGAAGGGAGATGGTGGCTACACCTTC CASSFYEKGDGGYTF NA NA TRBJ1-2 TRBV7-9
TGTGCCAGCAGCCTGGGGATCAGGGACAGTGAGACCCAGTACTTC CASSLGIRDSETQYF TRBD1 NA TRBJ2-5 TRBV3-1
TGCAGCGTTGAAGATTGGCGGACAGGGGTAGGCGAGCAGTACTTC CSVEDWRTGVGEQYF TRBD1 few TRBJ2-7 TRBV29-1
TGTACCAGCAGCATTCCGGCGGGGCAACCCTACAATGAGCAGTTCTTC CTSSIPAGQPYNEQFF NA NA TRBJ2-1 TRBV21-1
TGTGCCAGCAGCTTAGTCTGGGGGATGGGGAACACTGAAGCTTTCTTT CASSLVWGMGNTEAFF NA NA TRBJ1-1 TRBV7-2
TGTGCCATCAGTGAGCCGGGAGTGACAGGGGACGAGCAGTACTTC CAISEPGVTGDEQYF TRBD1 few TRBJ2-7 TRBV10-3
TGTGCCAGCAGCTTCCGTGGAATCTCCGATAATACGCAGTATTTT CASSFRGISDNTQYF NA few TRBJ2-3 TRBV7-2
TGTGCCAGCAGTTTTCGACAGGGGGCGAGGTATGGCTACACCTTC CASSFRQGARYGYTF TRBD1 NA TRBJ1-2 TRBV11-1
TGCGCCAGCAGCCAAGATCTAACCGGGACACTTTCTGGGGAGCAGTACTTC CASSQDLTGTLSGEQYF NA few TRBJ2-7 TRBV4-3
TGTGCCAGCAGCCAAGTCCCCAGGGGTCGGGGCGAGTACATTCAGTACTTC CASSQVPRGRGEYIQYF NA NA TRBJ2-4 TRBV4-2
TGTGCCAGCAGTTCGACTAGCGGGGGCAGGGAGCAGTACTTC CASSSTSGGREQYF TRBD2 NA TRBJ2-7 TRBV7-2
TGTGCCAGCAGCTTAACTTTCCTTGAGACCCAGTACTTC CASSLTFLETQYF NA NA TRBJ2-5 TRBV7-2
TGCAGTGCTCTTAGCGGGGGAGGCACCTACGAGCAGTACTTC CSALSGGGTYEQYF TRBD2 NA TRBJ2-7 TRBV20-1
TGTGCCAGCAGGTTTAGTGGGCTAGCCGATGAGCAGTTCTTC CASRFSGLADEQFF NA few TRBJ2-1 TRBV28
TGTGCCAGCAGCTCTGCCTTTGACGGACCAGAAGCTTTCTTT CASSSAFDGPEAFF NA NA TRBJ1-1 TRBV11-3
TGTGCCAGCCGTCCACAGCCTTTTTCTGGGGCCAACGTCCTGACTTTC CASRPQPFSGANVLTF NA few TRBJ2-6 TRBV2
TGTGCCAGCAGTCAGATTCGGGACTATCAAGAGACCCAGTACTTC CASSQIRDYQETQYF TRBD2 few TRBJ2-5 TRBV6-2/TRBV6-3
TGCGCCAGCAGCTTGGATAGCCAACCTTGGAACGAGCAGTACTTC CASSLDSQPWNEQYF NA NA TRBJ2-7 TRBV5-1
TGTGCCAGCAGCGGAAGGGACGGAAACACTGAAGCTTTCTTT CASSGRDGNTEAFF NA NA TRBJ1-1 TRBV7-8
TGTGCCAGCGGTTTATATGGGTCGGGGAATGAGCAGTTCTTC CASGLYGSGNEQFF NA NA TRBJ2-1 TRBV27
TGTGCCAGCAGCTTGGACTTGGACGGTCCTTATGGCTACACCTTC CASSLDLDGPYGYTF NA NA TRBJ1-2 TRBV5-4
TGTGCCAGCAGCCAAGAGAGCTCCTACAATGAGCAGTTCTTC CASSQESSYNEQFF NA many TRBJ2-1 TRBV4-1
TGCGCCAGCAGCTTAGGCATTAGCACAGATACGCAGTATTTT CASSLGISTDTQYF NA many TRBJ2-3 TRBV7-2
TGCAGTGCTAGAACGGGACAGGCGTCCTATGGCTACACCTTC CSARTGQASYGYTF TRBD1 few TRBJ1-2 TRBV20-1
TGTGCCAGCAGTGAAAGTCGGGGGCTGGGGACCGGCTACAATGAGCAGTTCTTC CASSESRGLGTGYNEQFF NA few TRBJ2-1 TRBV6-1
TGTGCCAGCAGCCCATGGACAGGGACTGCTGAGCAGTACTTC CASSPWTGTAEQYF TRBD1 few TRBJ2-4 TRBV9
TGTGCCAGCAGCACCTGGACAGGGACACCGCTGAAGCATTTT CASSTWTGTPLKHF TRBD1 once TRBJ1-5 TRBV7-2
TGCGCCAGCAGCCAAGACGGGGAGGGAATTTTTGCGAACACCGGGGAGCTGTTTTTT CASSQDGEGIFANTGELFF TRBD2 NA TRBJ2-2 TRBV4-1
TGTGCCAGCAGCTTGGGAGGTAGGACAGGGGGTTTCAATGAGCAGTTCTTC CASSLGGRTGGFNEQFF TRBD1 few TRBJ2-1 TRBV5-6
TGCGCCAGCAGCCAAGTACGGGGGTCGGATGGCTACACCTTC CASSQVRGSDGYTF NA NA TRBJ1-2 TRBV4-1
TGCAGTGCTAGTACCGGGGTGGATAATTCGCCCCTCCACTTT CSASTGVDNSPLHF NA NA TRBJ1-6 TRBV20-1
TGCGCCAGCAGCTTTGAGACCGGGTTCTACAAGCAGTACTTC CASSFETGFYKQYF NA few TRBJ2-4 TRBV5-1
TGTGCCAGCAGCTATAGGACAGGGGACTCTATAGGCTACACCTTC CASSYRTGDSIGYTF TRBD1 once TRBJ1-2 TRBV7-9
TGTGCCAGCAGCCAAGAGGCGTATCAGGGCCACGAGCAGTACTTC CASSQEAYQGHEQYF NA few TRBJ2-7 TRBV4-2
TGCGCCAGCAGCCCTAGGGACAGCGTCTCCTACGAGCAGTACTTC CASSPRDSVSYEQYF TRBD1 few TRBJ2-7 TRBV4-1
TGTGCCAGCAGTTTAGGCCTACCAGGGCCGGGCCCCTTAGCCAAAAACATTCAGTACTTC CASSLGLPGPGPLAKNIQYF NA few TRBJ2-4 TRBV27
TGTGCCACCAACGACAGGTTAAATGAAAAACTGTTTTTT CATNDRLNEKLFF NA NA TRBJ1-4 TRBV12-3/TRBV12-4